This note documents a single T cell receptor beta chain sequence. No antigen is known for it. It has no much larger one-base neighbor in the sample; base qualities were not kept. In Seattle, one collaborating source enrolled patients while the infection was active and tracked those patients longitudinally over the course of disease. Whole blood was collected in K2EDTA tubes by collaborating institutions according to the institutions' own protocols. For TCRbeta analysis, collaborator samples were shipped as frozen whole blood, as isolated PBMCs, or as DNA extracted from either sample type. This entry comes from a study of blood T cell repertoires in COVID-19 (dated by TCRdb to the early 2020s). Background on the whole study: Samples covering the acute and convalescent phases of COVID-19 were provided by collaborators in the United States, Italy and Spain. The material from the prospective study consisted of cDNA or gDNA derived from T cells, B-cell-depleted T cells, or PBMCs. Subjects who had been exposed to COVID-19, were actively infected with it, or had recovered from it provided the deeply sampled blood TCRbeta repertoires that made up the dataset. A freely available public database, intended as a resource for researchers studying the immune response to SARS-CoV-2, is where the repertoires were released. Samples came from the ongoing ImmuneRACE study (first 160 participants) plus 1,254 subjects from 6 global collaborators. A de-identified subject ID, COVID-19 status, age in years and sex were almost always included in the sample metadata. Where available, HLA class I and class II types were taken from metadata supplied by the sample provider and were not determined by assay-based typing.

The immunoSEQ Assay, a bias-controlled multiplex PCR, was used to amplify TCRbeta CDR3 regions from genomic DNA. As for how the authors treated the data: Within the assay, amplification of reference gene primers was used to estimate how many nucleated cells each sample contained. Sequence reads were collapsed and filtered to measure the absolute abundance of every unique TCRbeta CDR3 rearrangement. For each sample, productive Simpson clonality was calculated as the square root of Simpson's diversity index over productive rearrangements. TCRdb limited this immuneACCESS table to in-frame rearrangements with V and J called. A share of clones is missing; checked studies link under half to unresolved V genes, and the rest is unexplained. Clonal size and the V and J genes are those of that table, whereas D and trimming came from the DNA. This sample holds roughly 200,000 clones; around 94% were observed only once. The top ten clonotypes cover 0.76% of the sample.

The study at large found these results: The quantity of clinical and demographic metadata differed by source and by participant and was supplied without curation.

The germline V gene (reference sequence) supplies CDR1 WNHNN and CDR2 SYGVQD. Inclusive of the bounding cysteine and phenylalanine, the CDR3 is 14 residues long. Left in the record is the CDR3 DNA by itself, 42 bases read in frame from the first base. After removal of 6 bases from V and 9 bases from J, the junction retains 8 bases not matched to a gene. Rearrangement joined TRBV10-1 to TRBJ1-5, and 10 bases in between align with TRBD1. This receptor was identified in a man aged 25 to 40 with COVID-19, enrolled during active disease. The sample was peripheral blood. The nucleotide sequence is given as TGCGCCAGCAGATTGGACAGGGGGAAATGGCCCCAGCATTTT. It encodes CASRLDRGKWPQHF.